The clone carrying this T cell receptor (beta chain) was found once. This sample was included in a study of shared clonotypes between healthy human individuals. Libraries were prepared by immunoSEQ multiplex PCR; TCRdb keeps only in-frame clonotypes and omits some of them. In the table there are about 1.5 million clones, over 95% of which are singletons. The sample consisted of naive CD4+ T cells sorted from blood. Stated subset: CD45RA+ positively selected. This TCR derives from a man aged 30-40 years in good health.

CDR3 sequence: CASRTSSRGANEKLFF. DNA of the CDR3: TGTGCCAGCAGAACGTCTTCCCGGGGAGCTAATGAAAAACTGTTTTTT. The rearrangement uses TRBV27 and TRBJ1-4, with D unclear. The CDR3 contains 16 residues. Germline-derived CDR1 and CDR2 are MNHEY and SMNVEV (reference sequence). Trimming left V 6 bases short and J 3 bases short, with 17 bases between.